The 27 T cell receptor beta chains given below trace back to one sample, sequenced in a study of T cells expressing NK-cell markers. TCRdb reprocessed the 5' RACE reads and keeps a single row for each CDR3 protein, giving no DNA. This listing includes a few hundred thousand distinct CDR3 sequences. Sequencing used blood T cells: a sorted CD56 or NKG2C T cell subset, CD4+ or CD8+ T cells, or bulk PBMC T cells (not recorded which). The origin of the receptors is a man aged 18-70 years in good health.

V is TRBV12-3 or TRBV12-4 and J is TRBJ2-2. The CDR3 covers 13 residues. This CDR3 reads CASSDHWTGELFF.

This rearrangement joins TRBV12-5 to TRBJ1-5. Germline CDR1 reads LGHNT; CDR2 reads FRNRAP. The CDR3 runs 13 residues. This chain's CDR3 is CASGLSSNQPQHF.

The V call is TRBV12-3 or TRBV12-4, the J call TRBJ1-2; lacking DNA, the TRBD1 call made by TCRdb goes unchecked. The CDR3 is made up of 13 amino acids. The CDR3 loop reads CASSLQGPGGYTF.

This rearrangement joins TRBV29-1 to TRBJ2-1; TCRdb's D call of TRBD2 is untestable without DNA. The CDR3 is 17 amino acids. Germline V gene lookup returns CDR1 SQVTM and CDR2 ANQGSEA. CDR3 region: CSVEGLAGGPRGNEQFF.

This rearrangement joins TRBV2 to TRBJ1-1. This CDR3 comprises 12 residues. The V gene's germline CDR1 is SNHLY and CDR2 FYNNEI. CDR3 region: CATRPMNTEAFF.

This chain joins TRBV12-3 or TRBV12-4 and TRBJ1-1; TCRdb lists TRBD1, though no DNA is available to test this call. The CDR3 has 14 amino acids. CDR3 sequence reads: CASSSPGEPGEAFF.

The chain recombines TRBV7-9 with TRBJ2-5; TCRdb picks TRBD2, but there is no DNA to check that call. Germline V gene lookup returns CDR1 SEHNR and CDR2 FQNEAQ (reference sequence). CDR3 length equals 16 residues. The CDR3 loop reads CASSLIGTRIVETQYF.

The chain has TRBV28 and TRBJ2-3; TCRdb indicates TRBD2, and absent DNA this call remains unverified. The length of the CDR3 is 17 residues. Germline lookup yields CDR1 MDHEN and CDR2 SYDVKM. This CDR3 reads CASSSRLAGDSTDTQYF. The variable domain in full, with the rest retrieved from reference TRBV28 and TRBJ2-3, is DVKVTQSSRYLVKRTGEKVFLECVQDMDHENMFWYRQDPGLGLRLIYFSYDVKMKEKGDIPEGYSVSREKKERFSLILESASTNQTSMYLCASSSRLAGDSTDTQYFGPGTRLTVL.

V gene TRBV5-1 combines with J gene TRBJ1-1; the D call from TCRdb, TRBD1, cannot be confirmed without DNA. The CDR3 is 16 residues long. Germline loops: CDR1 SGHRS, CDR2 YFSETQ. The CDR3 here is CASSPGTGGMNTEAFF.

The V gene is TRBV4-1, the J gene TRBJ1-1; TCRdb returns TRBD1, unconfirmable since there is no DNA. The length of the CDR3 is 16 residues. CDR1 MGHRA and CDR2 YSYEKL come from the germline V gene. The CDR3: CASSQAGTAMNTEAFF.

The rearrangement uses TRBV4-1 and TRBJ1-1; TCRdb's D gene call, TRBD1, goes unchecked for lack of DNA. Germline CDR1 reads MGHRA; CDR2 reads YSYEKL. The CDR3 covers 15 residues. CDR3 region: CASSSKVTGNTEAFF.

The gene calls are TRBV5-1 and TRBJ2-4; TCRdb calls TRBD2, which cannot be checked without DNA. The CDR3 is made up of 15 amino acids. Germline V gene lookup returns CDR1 SGHRS and CDR2 YFSETQ. The CDR3 loop reads CASSLVQSPKNIQYF. Together with reference TRBV5-1 and TRBJ2-4, the CDR3 gives the full variable domain: KAGVTQTPRYLIKTRGQQVTLSCSPISGHRSVSWYQQTPGQGLQFLFEYFSETQRNKGNFPGRFSGRQFSNSRSEMNVSTLELGDSALYLCASSLVQSPKNIQYFGAGTRLSVL.

V gene TRBV9 combines with J gene TRBJ2-3; with no DNA, the TCRdb D assignment of TRBD2 cannot be verified. The germline gives CDR1 SGDLS, CDR2 YYNGEE. There are 16 residues in the CDR3. The CDR3 sequence is CASSVGSGGAGDTQYF.

The chain employs TRBV11-2 and TRBJ1-1; no DNA is available, so the TRBD1 call from TCRdb remains unchecked. Germline CDR1 and CDR2: SGHAT and FQNNGV. CDR3 length: 18 residues. CDR3 loop: CASSYRGTVRGMNTEAFF. Based on the CDR3 plus reference TRBV11-2 and TRBJ1-1, the full variable domain is EAGVAQSPRYKIIEKRQSVAFWCNPISGHATLYWYQQILGQGPKLLIQFQNNGVVDDSQLPKDRFSAERLKGVDSTLKIQPAKLEDSAVYLCASSYRGTVRGMNTEAFFGQGTRLTVV.

This chain joins TRBV19 and TRBJ2-7; TCRdb selects TRBD1, and the lack of DNA leaves this call unchecked. This CDR3 has 14 residues. Germline V gene data show CDR1 as LNHDA and CDR2 as SQIVND (reference sequence). CDR3 in amino acids: CASRDRTNSYEQYF.

The genes are TRBV6-1 and TRBJ1-6; TCRdb designates TRBD1, a call that cannot be tested without DNA. The CDR3 consists of 14 residues. Germline V gene sequence: CDR1 MNHNS, CDR2 SASEGT. The CDR3 is CASARQGASSPLHF.

The chain couples TRBV6-5 to TRBJ1-1; TCRdb's D gene call, TRBD1, goes unchecked for lack of DNA. Germline V CDR1 and CDR2: MNHEY, SVGAGI. The CDR3 contains 15 residues. The CDR3 sequence is CASSYYDRENTEAFF.

The gene calls are TRBV20-1 and TRBJ2-3; TCRdb selects TRBD1, and the lack of DNA leaves this call unchecked. Germline CDR1 DFQATT, CDR2 SNEGSKA (reference sequence). The CDR3 has 15 residues. The CDR3 reads CSAPPAGAPFQTQYF.

The V call is TRBV6-5, the J call TRBJ2-5; TCRdb lists TRBD2, though no DNA is available to test this call. The CDR3 extends over 17 amino acids. Germline CDR1 is MNHEY and CDR2 is SVGAGI. The CDR3 loop reads CASSYQLAGVPRETQYF.

This chain connects TRBV2 to TRBJ1-1; TCRdb calls TRBD1, which cannot be checked without DNA. CDR1 is SNHLY and CDR2 is FYNNEI in the germline V gene. CDR3 length: 14 amino acids. CDR3 residues: CASSEEGASTEAFF.

J is TRBJ1-5 and V is TRBV12-3 or TRBV12-4; the TRBD1 assignment by TCRdb is unverifiable without DNA. There are 14 residues in the CDR3. CDR3 in amino acids: CASSRTGPNQPQHF.

The gene calls are TRBV2 and TRBJ2-7. CDR3 size: 15 residues. The germline V gene has CDR1 SNHLY and CDR2 FYNNEI. The CDR3 is CASRTQVGSSYEQYF.

The chain joins TRBV12-3 or TRBV12-4 to TRBJ1-1; TCRdb reports TRBD1, a call that lacks DNA to check it against. This CDR3 has 17 amino acids. This CDR3 reads CASSLNHRGRENTEAFF.

This chain links TRBV18 with TRBJ1-2; no DNA is available, so the TRBD1 call from TCRdb remains unchecked. Per the germline V gene, CDR1 is KGHSH and CDR2 is LQKENI. The CDR3 runs 15 residues. CDR3 region: CASSPVAGRYVGYTF.

This sequence joins TRBV12-3 or TRBV12-4 and TRBJ2-2. There are 14 residues in the CDR3. The CDR3 region is CASSFKVPAGELFF.

This rearrangement joins TRBV5-6 to TRBJ1-6; TCRdb indicates TRBD1, and absent DNA this call remains unverified. Germline lookup yields CDR1 SGHDT and CDR2 YYEEEE. This CDR3 spans 15 amino acids. CDR3: CASTTWGLGNSPLHF.

The chain combines TRBV29-1 with TRBJ2-2; TCRdb reports TRBD1, a call that lacks DNA to check it against. CDR1 is SQVTM, CDR2 ANQGSEA, per germline. The CDR3 loop spans 14 amino acids. CDR3 residues: CSPWDRVGTGELFF.